The 14 T cell receptor beta chains below were found in one sample sequenced in a study of OX40 agonist ivuxolimab in advanced cancers. TCRdb's copy holds only in-frame clones and misses some; the assay was immunoSEQ multiplex PCR. Counted here are 75,000 to 100,000 clones, 90% to 95% occurring once; the ten biggest clones make up roughly 0.31%. The material sequenced was CD4+ or CD8+ T cells sorted from blood, taken in a trial of the OX40 agonist ivuxolimab. Receptors were obtained from an adult with an advanced solid tumor such as melanoma, head and neck, liver or kidney cancer.

V and J are TRBV15 and TRBJ2-1; tentative D call: TRBD1 (9 bases). The CDR3 has 17 amino acids. Germline V lookup: CDR1 LNHNV, CDR2 YYDKDF (reference sequence). Trimming stripped 1 base from V and 1 base from J, with 14 bases between. The CDR3 nucleotides read TGTGCCACCAGCAGAGGCGGGGGGACAGGGTCCTACAATGAGCAGTTCTTC. As protein: CATSRGGGTGSYNEQFF.

CDR3 in DNA: TGTGCCTGGAGCCTAGGCGGCTCGAACACCGGGGAGCTGTTTTTT. As protein: CAWSLGGSNTGELFF. The chain combines TRBV30 with TRBJ2-2; the D is unclear. In germline, CDR1 is GTSNPN, CDR2 SVGIG (reference sequence). Deletions cut 3 bases from V and 0 bases from J, with 11 bases between. The CDR3 has 15 residues.

V gene TRBV10-3 combines with J gene TRBJ1-1, with 11 bases fitting TRBD1. J was trimmed by 9 bases and V by 7 bases; bases with no gene match: 7. This CDR3 spans 13 amino acids. Germline values: CDR1 ENHRY, CDR2 SYGVKD. Here the CDR3 DNA reads TGTGCCATCACCCCTGGGACAGGGGGAAAAGCTTTCTTT. This gives the protein CAITPGTGGKAFF.

The chain has TRBV10-3 and TRBJ1-1; TRBD1 matches 9 bases. The CDR3 length is 14 residues. The junction had 4 bases not matched to a gene; V was cut back by 7 bases and J by 1 base. From germline, CDR1 is ENHRY and CDR2 SYGVKD. Written as DNA, the CDR3 is TGTGCCATCACTCAGGACAGGGGGAACACTGAAGCTTTCTTT. It specifies CAITQDRGNTEAFF.

V is TRBV2 and J is TRBJ1-6, with D unclear. V lost 7 bases and J lost 5, with 9 bases in between. From germline, CDR1 is SNHLY and CDR2 FYNNEI. This CDR3 comprises 13 residues. The CDR3 is CASNRANNSPLHF. DNA of the CDR3: TGTGCCAGCAACCGGGCCAATAATTCACCCCTCCACTTT.

The V and J genes are TRBV7-2 and TRBJ2-7; 7 positions match TRBD2. V lost 0 bases to trimming and J lost 3 bases; unmatched junction nucleotides: 5. The CDR3 has 15 amino acids. The germline gives CDR1 SGHTA, CDR2 FQGNSA. CDR3 protein: CASSLAPGGSYEQYF. Here the CDR3 DNA reads TGTGCCAGCAGCTTAGCCCCCGGGGGGAGCTACGAGCAGTACTTC.

This chain joins TRBV4-3 and TRBJ2-7, with 10 positions matching TRBD1. The CDR3 covers 15 residues. V was pared by 4 bases and J by 4 bases, with 7 bases of the junction left unmatched. The germline V gene has CDR1 LGHNA and CDR2 YSLEER. CDR3 DNA sequence: TGCGCCAGCAGCCGTACCGGGACAGGGGTGTACGAGCAGTACTTC. Its protein is CASSRTGTGVYEQYF.

The chain uses TRBV7-2 and TRBJ2-1, with 7 positions matching TRBD2. Trimming took 4 bases from V and 1 from J; bases not matched to a gene: 7. The CDR3 covers 16 residues. Looked up from germline, CDR1 is SGHTA and CDR2 is FQGNSA. CDR3 sequence reads: CASSSVGGGSYNEQFF. CDR3 sequence (DNA): TGTGCCAGCAGCTCAGTCGGGGGAGGGTCCTACAATGAGCAGTTCTTC. Drawing the rest from reference TRBV7-2 and TRBJ2-1, the complete variable domain is GAGVSQSPSNKVTEKGKDVELRCDPISGHTALYWYRQSLGQGLEFLIYFQGNSAPDKSGLPSDRFSAERTGGSVSTLTIQRTQQEDSAVYLCASSSVGGGSYNEQFFGPGTRLTVL.

This sequence joins TRBV18 and TRBJ2-7; 9 positions agree with TRBD1. From germline, CDR1 is KGHSH and CDR2 LQKENI. The CDR3 covers 16 residues. V trimming: 3 bases; J trimming: 2 bases; junction bases outside the gene matches: 8. The CDR3 here is CASSPRRTGVAYEQYF. In nucleotides, the CDR3 is TGTGCCAGCTCACCTCGAAGGACAGGGGTTGCCTACGAGCAGTACTTC.

This chain joins TRBV19 and TRBJ2-3; 9 bases are a match to TRBD2. Looked up from germline, CDR1 is LNHDA and CDR2 is SQIVND (reference sequence). The CDR3 is 16 residues long. V was pared by 7 bases and J by 0 bases, with 8 bases of the junction left unmatched. CDR3 amino acids: CASTLLAGGSTDTQYF. The DNA for the CDR3 is TGTGCCAGTACTCTATTGGCGGGAGGGAGCACAGATACGCAGTATTTT.

The chain joins TRBV5-6 to TRBJ1-1, with unresolved D. The V end was cut by 3 bases, the J end by 4 bases, with 13 bases between. The CDR3 has 14 residues. Germline-derived CDR1 and CDR2 are SGHDT and YYEEEE. CDR3 sequence: CASSWTRASTEAFF. The CDR3 region has the DNA TGTGCCAGCAGCTGGACGAGGGCGAGCACTGAAGCTTTCTTT. Looking up the rest from reference TRBV5-6 and TRBJ1-1 gives the full variable domain: DAGVTQSPTHLIKTRGQQVTLRCSPKSGHDTVSWYQQALGQGPQFIFQYYEEEERQRGNFPDRFSGHQFPNYSSELNVNALLLGDSALYLCASSWTRASTEAFFGQGTRLTVV.

J is TRBJ1-1 and V is TRBV6-5; TRBD1 matches 8 bases. The CDR3 spans 14 residues. Per germline, CDR1 MNHEY and CDR2 SVGAGI. The J segment lost 3 bases and the V segment lost 6 bases, leaving 6 bases of the junction unmatched. The CDR3 DNA sequence: TGTGCCAGCAGAGCCGGACAGGGCTACACTGAAGCTTTCTTT. It specifies CASRAGQGYTEAFF.

The chain couples TRBV5-1 to TRBJ1-6; TRBD1 matches 8 bases. Germline lookup yields CDR1 SGHRS and CDR2 YFSETQ. V gave up 0 bases and J gave up 7 bases; unmatched junction bases: 6. There are 16 residues in the CDR3. In nucleotides, the CDR3 is TGCGCCAGCAGCTTGGATGACAGGGGCATGAATTCACCCCTCCACTTT. Its translation: CASSLDDRGMNSPLHF.

Of note for this clone: Other DNA sequences in the sample encode the same CDR3. The J gene is TRBJ1-1, the V gene TRBV18; D is uncertain. The CDR3 is made up of 12 amino acids. CDR1 and CDR2 (germline): KGHSH, LQKENI. With 6 bases removed from V and 5 bases from J, the gap between germline ends came to 10 bases. CDR3 loop: CASSPGRTEAFF. The CDR3 nucleotides read TGTGCCAGCTCCCCCGGACGGACTGAAGCTTTCTTT.